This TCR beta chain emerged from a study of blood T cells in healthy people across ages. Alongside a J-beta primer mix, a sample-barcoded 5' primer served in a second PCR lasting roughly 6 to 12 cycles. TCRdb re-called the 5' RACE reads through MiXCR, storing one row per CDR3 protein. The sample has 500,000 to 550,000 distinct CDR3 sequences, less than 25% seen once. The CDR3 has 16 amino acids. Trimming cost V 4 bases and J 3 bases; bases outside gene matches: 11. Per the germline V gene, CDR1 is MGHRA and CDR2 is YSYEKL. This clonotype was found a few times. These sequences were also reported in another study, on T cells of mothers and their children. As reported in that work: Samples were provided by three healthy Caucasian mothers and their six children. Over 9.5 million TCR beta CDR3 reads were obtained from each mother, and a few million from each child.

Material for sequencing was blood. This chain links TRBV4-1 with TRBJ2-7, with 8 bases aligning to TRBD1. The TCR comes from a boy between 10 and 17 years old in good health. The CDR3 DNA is TGCGCCAGCAGCCTCGCCCAGGGGGCCCTCAACTACGAGCAGTACTTC. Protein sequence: CASSLAQGALNYEQYF.